This T cell receptor beta chain was documented in a study of blood T cell repertoires in COVID-19. Study-level background: PBMCs, B-cell-depleted T cells, or T cells provided the cDNA or gDNA that made up the material.

Germline lookup yields CDR1 SGHTA and CDR2 FQGNSA. CDR3 length equals 14 residues. V lost 3 bases and J 7 bases, leaving 15 bases between the germline ends. Two consecutive negative NP/OP PCR tests, clearance, or resolved symptoms defined Cohort 3 recovery. Study processing details: Estimation of nucleated cell counts relied on the amplification of reference gene primers. Sequenced by immunoSEQ multiplex PCR; TCRdb stores in-frame clones only, minus some. V and J calls and clone size follow that table, whereas D and trimming were derived from the DNA. The sample lists some 200,000 clones, roughly 82% occurring once.

Sequenced: PBMCs or T cells enriched from blood (not recorded which). This chain joins TRBV7-2 and TRBJ1-1; D gene unclear. The sequence came from a man aged 35 to 55 who had recovered from COVID-19. CDR3 amino acids: CASSLNTERHEAFF. The CDR3 coding sequence is TGTGCCAGCAGCTTGAATACGGAGAGGCATGAAGCTTTCTTT. The entire variable domain, with the rest obtained from reference TRBV7-2 and TRBJ1-1, is as follows: GAGVSQSPSNKVTEKGKDVELRCDPISGHTALYWYRQSLGQGLEFLIYFQGNSAPDKSGLPSDRFSAERTGGSVSTLTIQRTQQEDSAVYLCASSLNTERHEAFFGQGTRLTVV.